This T cell receptor (beta chain) was identified during a study of T cell changes during pregnancy in multiple sclerosis. CDR3 length equals 16 residues. Germline CDR1 and CDR2: SGHKS and YYEKEE (reference sequence). Unmatched junction bases numbered 6, after V lost 2 bases and J lost 0 bases. Method: immunoSEQ multiplex PCR; TCRdb's copy keeps in-frame clones and lacks some. The sample lists approximately 85,000 clones, about 94% occurring once. The V and J genes are TRBV5-5 and TRBJ2-3; 7 nucleotides match TRBD1. This receptor was identified in a female donor with multiple sclerosis, enrolled in a pregnancy study. Sequencing was performed on peripheral blood, taken in the third trimester of pregnancy. CDR3 region: CASSFGTALSTDTQYF. CDR3 nucleotide sequence: TGTGCCAGCAGCTTTGGGACAGCGCTTAGCACAGATACGCAGTATTTT.